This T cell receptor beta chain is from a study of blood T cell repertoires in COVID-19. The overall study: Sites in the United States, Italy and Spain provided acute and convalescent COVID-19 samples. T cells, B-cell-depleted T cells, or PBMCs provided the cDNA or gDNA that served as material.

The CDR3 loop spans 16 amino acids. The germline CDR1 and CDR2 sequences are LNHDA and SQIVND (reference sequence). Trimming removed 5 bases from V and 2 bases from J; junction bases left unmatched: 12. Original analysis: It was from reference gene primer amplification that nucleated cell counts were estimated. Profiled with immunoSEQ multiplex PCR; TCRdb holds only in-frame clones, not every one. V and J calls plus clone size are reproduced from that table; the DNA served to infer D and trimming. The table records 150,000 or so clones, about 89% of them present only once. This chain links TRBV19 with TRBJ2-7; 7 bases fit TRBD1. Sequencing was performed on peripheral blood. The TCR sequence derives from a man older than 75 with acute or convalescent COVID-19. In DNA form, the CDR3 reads TGTGCCAGTAGTGCACCAACTCCCGGGACAGCCTACGAGCAGTACTTC. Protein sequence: CASSAPTPGTAYEQYF.